This entry describes one T cell receptor beta chain. The antigen is undetermined. This record comes from a study of cytomegalovirus exposure and HLA in healthy donors. Study-level results: On later analysis, the bulk of CMV-associated TCR beta chains appeared to be HLA-restricted. The authors enumerated roughly 160 TCR beta chains as linked to cytomegalovirus.

With 60 Vbeta and 13 Jbeta primers, the PCR was carried out. Method: immunoSEQ multiplex PCR; TCRdb's copy keeps in-frame clones and lacks some. Of over 150,000 clones listed, around 82% were seen once; the top ten hold less than 15%. Unmatched junction bases numbered 6, after V lost 5 bases and J lost 5 bases. CDR3 length equals 14 residues. The germline gives CDR1 MNHEY, CDR2 SMNVEV (reference sequence). The chain has TRBV27 and TRBJ1-1; TRBD1 aligns across 9 bases. The material sequenced was PBMCs. This clonotype was obtained from a woman in her forties or fifties in good health and CMV-seropositive. The CDR3 is CASSTGTGRTEAFF. In nucleotides, the CDR3 is TGTGCCAGCAGTACTGGGACAGGGCGAACTGAAGCTTTCTTT.